The rows below give T cell receptor beta chains drawn from one sample of a study of T cells after yellow fever vaccination. TCRdb reanalysed the 5' RACE reads using MiXCR and keeps one entry per CDR3 protein. This sample has hundreds of thousands of distinct CDR3 sequences, with approximately 4% found just once. Sequencing used PBMCs, obtained 5 days after the yellow fever booster vaccination. Every receptor here comes from a man between 18 and 35 years old who received the YFV17D yellow fever vaccine. Both conserved end residues are part of each CDR3. Fields, in order: V gene, J gene, CDR3 protein.

TRBV3-1	TRBJ2-6	CASSQGQGAGANVLTF
TRBV7-2	TRBJ2-6	CASSLVWRGGANVLTF
TRBV9	TRBJ2-3	CASSVAGGRNTQYF
TRBV15	TRBJ2-3	CATSSRLGTQYF
TRBV11-2	TRBJ2-3	CASSLVLAGVGDTQYF
TRBV6-5	TRBJ1-1	CASTAHLNTEAFF
TRBV6-4	TRBJ2-3	CASSDSGGPGDTQYF
TRBV18	TRBJ1-5	CASSPGSYLEAQPQHF
TRBV4-3	TRBJ2-7	CASSQDLGDYEQYF
TRBV2	TRBJ1-2	CASSLRGGRNGYTF
TRBV6-5	TRBJ1-1	CASSYSKSINTEAFF
TRBV7-2	TRBJ1-2	CASSWSPGRGTDYGYTF
TRBV7-2	TRBJ1-2	CASSSPQRASYGYTF
TRBV5-5	TRBJ2-7	CASRSSGIDDEQYF
TRBV20-1	TRBJ2-7	CSARDSGELETFYEQYF
TRBV4-3	TRBJ1-5	CASSQGRSSNQPQHF
TRBV2	TRBJ2-7	CASSDRPTSYEQYF
TRBV30	TRBJ2-1	CAWSGILGLAGGFNEQFF
TRBV7-2	TRBJ1-1	CASSPRLSNTEAFF
TRBV20-1	TRBJ1-6	CSARGARQNSPLHF
TRBV9	TRBJ2-7	CASSVGQGALAYEQYF
TRBV14	TRBJ2-3	CASSSFEGGGPDTQYF